This TCR beta chain was documented in a study of spatial heterogeneity in lung cancer. In the study overall: Where present, follow-up PBMC were sequenced a median of roughly 26 months after resection.

TCRdb reprocessed the 5' RACE reads via MiXCR and lists one record per CDR3 protein. Altogether some 120,000 distinct CDR3 sequences are present, 12% being singletons, with the ten largest covering 16%. The V and J ends lost 4 bases and 1 base, in that order; junction bases with no gene match: 6. The CDR3 sequence is 15 residues long. The germline gives CDR1 SGHRS, CDR2 YFSETQ. The time point is: blood at routine non-recurrence follow-up after resection. Sequencing covered unsorted whole RNA taken from tumor, nontumor lung or frozen PBMC. This clonotype occurred many times. This TCR was sampled from a male donor with early-stage non-small cell lung cancer. This material consisted of PBMCs, taken at follow-up. The rearrangement joins TRBV5-1 to TRBJ1-1; 8 bases are shared with TRBD1. The CDR3 here is CASSAQGAQNTEAFF. DNA for the CDR3: TGCGCCAGCAGCGCCCAGGGGGCTCAGAACACTGAAGCTTTCTTT.